This T cell receptor (beta chain) was recorded in a study of identical twins. Study outcomes and limitations: A lower insertion count was a feature of abundant cord blood beta clonotypes, with no such feature in memory repertoires. The authors drew conclusions from cross-sectional statistical analysis rather than following the same donors.

This clonotype has ten or more counts. The antigen is not known. TCRdb re-derived calls from the 5' RACE reads in MiXCR, one entry per CDR3 protein. This sample has 500,000 to 700,000 distinct CDR3 sequences, with roughly 7.2% found just once. V lost 4 bases to trimming and J lost 4 bases, with 11 bases between them. This CDR3 comprises 14 residues. From germline, CDR1 is ENHRY and CDR2 SYGVKD. These records were also assigned to another study, of yellow fever vaccine responses in identical twins.

Source material: PBMCs. The gene calls are TRBV10-3 and TRBJ2-1; TRBD2 is a possible D gene (5 bases). The TCR sequence derives from a woman aged 18-29 years in good health. The CDR3 nucleotides read TGTGCCATCAGTGGGACTGAGTTTTACAATGAGCAGTTCTTC. Residues: CAISGTEFYNEQFF.